The clone carrying this T cell receptor beta chain was seen ten or more times. The antigen is undetermined. The germline CDR1 and CDR2 sequences are SGDLS and YYNGEE. CDR3 length: 17 amino acids. Germline trimming cut 4 bases from V and 1 base from J; bases unmatched to any gene: 9. The sample is drawn from a study of T cells in Graves' hyperthyroidism and ophthalmopathy. General study points: Most thyroid clonotypes expanded above 0.001 appeared in blood too. Prediction of ophthalmopathy progression came a median around 6 months pre-onset.

From RNA transcripts, TCR beta CDR3 regions were amplified. First-round RT-PCR of the TCR CDR3 relied on the HTBI primer set. TCRdb re-derived calls from the multiplex PCR reads in MiXCR, one entry per CDR3 protein. The table has roughly 180,000 distinct CDR3 sequences, roughly 10% seen once; the top ten hold approximately 20%. For the diagnoses, clinical symptoms, serum thyroxine and TRAb, thyroid ultrasound and orbital computed tomography were used. Any symptoms of ophthalmopathy came after the first hyperthyroidism diagnosis, from which the blood sample dates. Sequences were obtained from blood. This receptor was taken from a woman aged 18-29 years with Graves' hyperthyroidism that later progressed to Graves' ophthalmopathy. This sequence joins TRBV9 and TRBJ2-3; TRBD1 agrees at 10 bases. This chain's CDR3 is CASSFTGTGVRTDTQYF. CDR3 coding DNA: TGTGCCAGCAGCTTCACCGGGACAGGGGTCCGCACAGATACGCAGTATTTT.